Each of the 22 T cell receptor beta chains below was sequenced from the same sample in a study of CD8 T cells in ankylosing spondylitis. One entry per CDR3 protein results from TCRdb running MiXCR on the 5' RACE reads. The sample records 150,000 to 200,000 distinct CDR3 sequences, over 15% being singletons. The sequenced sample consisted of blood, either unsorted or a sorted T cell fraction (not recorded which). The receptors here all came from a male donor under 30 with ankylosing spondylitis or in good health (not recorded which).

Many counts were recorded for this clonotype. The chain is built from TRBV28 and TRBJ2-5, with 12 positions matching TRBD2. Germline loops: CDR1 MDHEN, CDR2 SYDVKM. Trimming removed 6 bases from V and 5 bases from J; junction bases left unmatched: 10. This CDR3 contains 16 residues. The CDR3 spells CASSLNRLAGAETQYF. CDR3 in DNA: TGTGCCAGCAGCCTAAACAGACTAGCGGGAGCTGAGACCCAGTACTTC.

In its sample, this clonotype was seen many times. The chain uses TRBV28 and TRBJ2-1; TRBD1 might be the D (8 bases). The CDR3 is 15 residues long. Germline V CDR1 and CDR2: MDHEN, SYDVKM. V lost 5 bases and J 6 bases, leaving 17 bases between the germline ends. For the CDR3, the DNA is TGTGCCAGCAGTAACTTACAGGGGGGGGTCAATGAGCAGTTCTTC. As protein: CASSNLQGGVNEQFF.

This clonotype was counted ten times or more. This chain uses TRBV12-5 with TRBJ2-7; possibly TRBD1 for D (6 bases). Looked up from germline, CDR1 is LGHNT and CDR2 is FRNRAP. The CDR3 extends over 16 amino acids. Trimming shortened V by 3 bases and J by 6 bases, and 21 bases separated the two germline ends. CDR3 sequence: CASGFSTPGQIGEQYF. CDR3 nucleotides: TGTGCTAGTGGTTTCTCCACTCCGGGACAAATTGGCGAGCAGTACTTC.

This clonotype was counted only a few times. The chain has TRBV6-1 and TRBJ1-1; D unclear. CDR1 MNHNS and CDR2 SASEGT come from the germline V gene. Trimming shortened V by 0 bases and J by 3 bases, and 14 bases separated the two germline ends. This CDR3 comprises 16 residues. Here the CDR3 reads CASSEAYRRADTEAFF. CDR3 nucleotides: TGTGCCAGCAGTGAAGCGTATCGTAGGGCTGACACTGAAGCTTTCTTT.

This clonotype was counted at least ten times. In nucleotides, the CDR3 is TGTGCCAGCAGTTTACTTGGGGCAGAGCAGTACTTC. Translating it yields CASSLLGAEQYF. The V and J genes are TRBV28 and TRBJ2-7; TRBD1 might be the D (5 bases). The CDR3 loop spans 12 amino acids. CDR1 is MDHEN and CDR2 is SYDVKM in the germline V gene. Trimming pared 2 bases from V and 7 bases from J, leaving 9 bases between.

The CDR3 region has the DNA TGTGCCAGCACCCTAACAGGGGGCTGGGATGGCTACACCTTC. Residues: CASTLTGGWDGYTF. The genes are TRBV28 and TRBJ1-2; 9 bases line up with TRBD1. The CDR3 loop spans 14 amino acids. Germline CDR1 MDHEN, CDR2 SYDVKM. J was trimmed by 6 bases and V by 7 bases; bases with no gene match: 9.

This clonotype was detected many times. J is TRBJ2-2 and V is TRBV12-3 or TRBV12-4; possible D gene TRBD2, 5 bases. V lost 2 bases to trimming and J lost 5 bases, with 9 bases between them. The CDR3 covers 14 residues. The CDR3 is CASSLNRGTGELFF. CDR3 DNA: TGTGCCAGCAGTTTAAACAGAGGGACCGGGGAGCTGTTTTTT.

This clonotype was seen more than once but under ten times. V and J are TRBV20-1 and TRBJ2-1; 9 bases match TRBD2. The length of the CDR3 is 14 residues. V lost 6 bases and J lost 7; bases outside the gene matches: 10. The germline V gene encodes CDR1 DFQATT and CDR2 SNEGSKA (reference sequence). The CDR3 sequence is CSARLAGSRNEQFF. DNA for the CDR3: TGCAGTGCGCGGCTAGCGGGATCGCGGAATGAGCAGTTCTTC.

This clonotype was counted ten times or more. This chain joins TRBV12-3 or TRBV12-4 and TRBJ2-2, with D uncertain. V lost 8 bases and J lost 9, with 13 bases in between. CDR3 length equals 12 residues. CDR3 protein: CASADVLRELFF. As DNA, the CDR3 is TGTGCCAGCGCGGACGTTCTTCGGGAGCTGTTTTTT.

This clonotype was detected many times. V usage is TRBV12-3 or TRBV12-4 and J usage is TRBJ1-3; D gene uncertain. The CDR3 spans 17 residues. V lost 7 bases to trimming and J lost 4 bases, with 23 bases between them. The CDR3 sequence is CASTNSLQRKEGNTIYF. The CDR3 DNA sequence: TGTGCCAGCACTAATTCCCTCCAGCGCAAGGAAGGAAACACCATATATTTT.

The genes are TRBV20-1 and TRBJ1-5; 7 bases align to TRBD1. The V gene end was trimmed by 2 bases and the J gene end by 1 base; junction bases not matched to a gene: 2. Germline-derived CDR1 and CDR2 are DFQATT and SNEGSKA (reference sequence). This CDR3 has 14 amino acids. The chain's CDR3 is CSARRDRSNQPQHF. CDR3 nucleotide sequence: TGCAGTGCTAGAAGGGACAGAAGCAATCAGCCCCAGCATTTT.

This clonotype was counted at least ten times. In nucleotides, the CDR3 is TGCAGCGCATTGGAACAGGGAGGCGAGCAGTACGTC. Its translation is CSALEQGGEQYV. The V gene is TRBV29-1, the J gene TRBJ2-7; perhaps D is TRBD1 or TRBD2 (6 bases each). Trimming stripped 7 bases from V and 6 bases from J, with 16 bases between. The CDR3 loop spans 12 amino acids. Looked up from germline, CDR1 is SQVTM and CDR2 is ANQGSEA.

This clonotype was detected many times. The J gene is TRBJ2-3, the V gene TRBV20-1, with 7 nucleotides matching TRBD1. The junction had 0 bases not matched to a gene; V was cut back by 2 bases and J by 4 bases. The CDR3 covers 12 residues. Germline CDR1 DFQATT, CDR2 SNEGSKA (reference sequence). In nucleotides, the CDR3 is TGCAGTGCTAGACAGGGGGCAGATACGCAGTATTTT. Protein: CSARQGADTQYF.

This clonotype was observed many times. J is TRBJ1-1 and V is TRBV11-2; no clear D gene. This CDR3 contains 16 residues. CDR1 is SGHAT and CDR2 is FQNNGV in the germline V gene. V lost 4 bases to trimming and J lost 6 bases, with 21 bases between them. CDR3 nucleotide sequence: TGTGCCAGCAGCTCAGAACCGGACCCAATTTGGGCTGAAGCTTTCTTT. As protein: CASSSEPDPIWAEAFF.

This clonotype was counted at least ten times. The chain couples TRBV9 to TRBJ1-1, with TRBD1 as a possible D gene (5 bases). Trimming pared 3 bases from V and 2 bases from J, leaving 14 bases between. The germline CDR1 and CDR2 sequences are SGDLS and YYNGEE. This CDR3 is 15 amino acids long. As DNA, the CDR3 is TGTGCCAGCAGCGAACCGGGACGAGTTAACACTGAAGCTTTCTTT. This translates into CASSEPGRVNTEAFF. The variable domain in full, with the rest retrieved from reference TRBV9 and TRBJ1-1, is DSGVTQTPKHLITATGQRVTLRCSPRSGDLSVYWYQQSLDQGLQFLIQYYNGEERAKGNILERFSAQQFPDLHSELNLSSLELGDSALYFCASSEPGRVNTEAFFGQGTRLTVV.

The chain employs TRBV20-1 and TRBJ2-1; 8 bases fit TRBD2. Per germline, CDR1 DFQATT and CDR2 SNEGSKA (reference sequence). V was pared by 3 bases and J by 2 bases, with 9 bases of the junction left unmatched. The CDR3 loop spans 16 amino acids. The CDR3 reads CSASGTSGHAYNEQFF. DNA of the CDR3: TGCAGTGCTAGTGGTACTAGCGGACACGCCTACAATGAGCAGTTCTTC.

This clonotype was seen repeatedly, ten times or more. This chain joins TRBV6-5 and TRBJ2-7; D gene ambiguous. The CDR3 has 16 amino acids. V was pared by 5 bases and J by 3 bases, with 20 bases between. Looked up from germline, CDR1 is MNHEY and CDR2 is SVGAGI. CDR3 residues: CASSPDLPTHGYEQYV. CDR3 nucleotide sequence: TGTGCCAGCAGTCCCGACCTACCGACCCACGGCTACGAGCAGTACGTC.

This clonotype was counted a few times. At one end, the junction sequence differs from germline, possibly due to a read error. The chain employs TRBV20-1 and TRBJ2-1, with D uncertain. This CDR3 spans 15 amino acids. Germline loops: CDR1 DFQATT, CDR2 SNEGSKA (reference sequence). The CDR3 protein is CSAREITDGYNEQFF. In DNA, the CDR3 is TGCAGTGCTCGAGAGATTACCGACGGCTACAATGAGCAGTTCTTC.

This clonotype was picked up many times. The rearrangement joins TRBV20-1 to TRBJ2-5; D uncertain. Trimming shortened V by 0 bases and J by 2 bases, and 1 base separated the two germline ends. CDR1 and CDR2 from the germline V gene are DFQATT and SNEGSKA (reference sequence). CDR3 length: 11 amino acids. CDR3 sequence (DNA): TGCAGTGCTAGAGATCAAGAGACCCAGTACTTC. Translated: CSARDQETQYF.

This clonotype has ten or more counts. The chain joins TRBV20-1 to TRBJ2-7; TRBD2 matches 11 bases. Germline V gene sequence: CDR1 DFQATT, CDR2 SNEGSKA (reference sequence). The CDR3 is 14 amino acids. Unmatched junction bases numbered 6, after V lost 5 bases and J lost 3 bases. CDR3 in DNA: TGCAGTGCTTCGCCGGGACTAGCGGTCTACGAGCAGTACTTC. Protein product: CSASPGLAVYEQYF.

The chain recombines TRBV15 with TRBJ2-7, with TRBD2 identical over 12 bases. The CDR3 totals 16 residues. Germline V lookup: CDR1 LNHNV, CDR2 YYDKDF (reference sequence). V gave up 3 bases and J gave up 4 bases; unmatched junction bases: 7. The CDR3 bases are TGTGCCACCAGCAGTATACGGACTAGCGGGATTTACGAGCAGTACTTC. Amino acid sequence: CATSSIRTSGIYEQYF. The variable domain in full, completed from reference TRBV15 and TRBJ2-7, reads DAMVIQNPRYQVTQFGKPVTLSCSQTLNHNVMYWYQQKSSQAPKLLFHYYDKDFNNEADTPDNFQSRRPNTSFCFLDIRSPGLGDTAMYLCATSSIRTSGIYEQYFGPGTRLTVT.

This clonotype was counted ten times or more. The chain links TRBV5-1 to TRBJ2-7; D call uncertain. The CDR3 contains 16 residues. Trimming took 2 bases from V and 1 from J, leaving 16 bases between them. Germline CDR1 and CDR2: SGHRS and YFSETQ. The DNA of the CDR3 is TGCGCCAGCAGCTTCGGGTGGATGGAAGTATCCTACGAGCAGTACTTC. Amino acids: CASSFGWMEVSYEQYF.